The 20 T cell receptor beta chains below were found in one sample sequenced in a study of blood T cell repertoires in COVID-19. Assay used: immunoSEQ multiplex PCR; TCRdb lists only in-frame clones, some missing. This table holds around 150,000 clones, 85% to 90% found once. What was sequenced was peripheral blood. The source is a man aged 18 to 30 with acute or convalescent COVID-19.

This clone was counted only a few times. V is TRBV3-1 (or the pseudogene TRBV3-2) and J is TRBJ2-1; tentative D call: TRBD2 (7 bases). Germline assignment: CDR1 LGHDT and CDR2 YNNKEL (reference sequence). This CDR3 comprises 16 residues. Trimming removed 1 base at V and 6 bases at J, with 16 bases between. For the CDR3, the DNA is TGTGCCAGCAGCCAAGGTGGGGGGGCCTTGGCCAATGAGCAGTTCTTC. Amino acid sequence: CASSQGGGALANEQFF.

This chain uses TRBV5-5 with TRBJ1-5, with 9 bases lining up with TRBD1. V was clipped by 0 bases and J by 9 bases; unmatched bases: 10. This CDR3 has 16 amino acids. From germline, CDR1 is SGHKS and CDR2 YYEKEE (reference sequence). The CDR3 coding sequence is TGTGCCAGCAGCTTGGCTATCGACAGGGGGTCATGGCCCCAGCATTTT. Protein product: CASSLAIDRGSWPQHF.

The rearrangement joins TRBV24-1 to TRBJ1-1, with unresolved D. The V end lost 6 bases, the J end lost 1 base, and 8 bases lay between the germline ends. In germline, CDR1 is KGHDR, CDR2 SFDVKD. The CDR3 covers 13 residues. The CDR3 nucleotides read TGTGCCACCAGTAGAACTGGGAACACTGAAGCTTTCTTT. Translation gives CATSRTGNTEAFF.

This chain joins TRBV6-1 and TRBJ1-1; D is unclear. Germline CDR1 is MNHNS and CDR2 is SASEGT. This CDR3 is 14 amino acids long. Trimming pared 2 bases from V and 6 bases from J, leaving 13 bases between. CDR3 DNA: TGTGCCAGCAGTGAAATGGGAAAGGAGGCTGAAGCTTTCTTT. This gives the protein CASSEMGKEAEAFF.

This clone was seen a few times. Here the CDR3 DNA reads TGTGCCAGCAGCTTATATCGCGGGGGGGCGACCGGGGAGCTGTTTTTT. Encoded protein: CASSLYRGGATGELFF. The chain employs TRBV11-2 and TRBJ2-2, with 9 bases aligning to TRBD2. Germline V gene data show CDR1 as SGHAT and CDR2 as FQNNGV. V dropped 2 bases and J dropped 5; count of bases not matched to a gene: 6. The CDR3 sequence is 16 residues long.

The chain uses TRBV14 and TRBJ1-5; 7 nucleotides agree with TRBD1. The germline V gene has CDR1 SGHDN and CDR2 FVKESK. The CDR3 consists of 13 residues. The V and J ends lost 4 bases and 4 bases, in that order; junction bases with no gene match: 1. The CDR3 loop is CASSRQGNQPQHF. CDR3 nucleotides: TGTGCCAGCAGCCGACAGGGAAATCAGCCCCAGCATTTT.

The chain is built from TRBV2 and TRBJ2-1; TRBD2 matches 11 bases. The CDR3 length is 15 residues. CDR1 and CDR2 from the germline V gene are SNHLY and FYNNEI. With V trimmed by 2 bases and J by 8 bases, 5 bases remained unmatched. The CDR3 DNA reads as TGTGCCAGCAGTGAAACTAGCGGGGGTTCCGATGAGCAGTTCTTC. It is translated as CASSETSGGSDEQFF.

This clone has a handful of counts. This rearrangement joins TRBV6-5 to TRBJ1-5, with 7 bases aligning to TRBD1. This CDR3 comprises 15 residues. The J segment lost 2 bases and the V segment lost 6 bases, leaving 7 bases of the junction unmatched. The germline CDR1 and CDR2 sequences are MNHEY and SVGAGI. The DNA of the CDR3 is TGTGCCAGCAGAAGGGACAGACAGGGCAATCAGCCCCAGCATTTT. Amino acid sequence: CASRRDRQGNQPQHF.

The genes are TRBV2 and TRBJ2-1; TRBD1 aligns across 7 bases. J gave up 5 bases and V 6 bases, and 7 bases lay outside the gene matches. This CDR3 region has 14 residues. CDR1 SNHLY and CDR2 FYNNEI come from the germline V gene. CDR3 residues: CASRRGQSNNEQFF. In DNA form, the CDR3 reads TGTGCCAGCAGACGGGGACAGTCTAACAATGAGCAGTTCTTC.

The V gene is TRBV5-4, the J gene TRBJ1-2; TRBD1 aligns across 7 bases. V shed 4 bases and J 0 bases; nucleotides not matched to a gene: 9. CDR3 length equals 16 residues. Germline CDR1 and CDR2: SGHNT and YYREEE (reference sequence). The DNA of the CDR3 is TGTGCCAGCAGCCGCCCGGCGGACAGGACTAACTATGGCTACACCTTC. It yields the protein CASSRPADRTNYGYTF.

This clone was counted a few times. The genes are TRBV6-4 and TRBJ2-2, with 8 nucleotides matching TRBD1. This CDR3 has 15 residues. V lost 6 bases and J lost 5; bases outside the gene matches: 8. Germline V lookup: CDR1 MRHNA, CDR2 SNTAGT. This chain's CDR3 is CASSAGQGETGELFF. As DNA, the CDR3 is TGTGCCAGCAGCGCCGGACAGGGCGAGACCGGGGAGCTGTTTTTT.

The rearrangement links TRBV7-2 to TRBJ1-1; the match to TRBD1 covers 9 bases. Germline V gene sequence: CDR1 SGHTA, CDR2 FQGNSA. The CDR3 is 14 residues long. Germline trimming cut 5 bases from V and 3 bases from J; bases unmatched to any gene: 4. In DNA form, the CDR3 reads TGTGCCAGCAGCCAACAGGGGGCTTACACTGAAGCTTTCTTT. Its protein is CASSQQGAYTEAFF. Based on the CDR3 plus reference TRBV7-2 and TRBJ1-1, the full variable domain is GAGVSQSPSNKVTEKGKDVELRCDPISGHTALYWYRQSLGQGLEFLIYFQGNSAPDKSGLPSDRFSAERTGGSVSTLTIQRTQQEDSAVYLCASSQQGAYTEAFFGQGTRLTVV.

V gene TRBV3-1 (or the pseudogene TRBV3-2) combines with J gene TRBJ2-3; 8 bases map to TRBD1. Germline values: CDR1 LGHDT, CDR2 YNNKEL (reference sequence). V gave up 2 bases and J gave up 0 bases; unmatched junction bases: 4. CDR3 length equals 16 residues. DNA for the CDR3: TGTGCCAGCAGCCAATCACAGGGGGTTAGCACAGATACGCAGTATTTT. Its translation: CASSQSQGVSTDTQYF.

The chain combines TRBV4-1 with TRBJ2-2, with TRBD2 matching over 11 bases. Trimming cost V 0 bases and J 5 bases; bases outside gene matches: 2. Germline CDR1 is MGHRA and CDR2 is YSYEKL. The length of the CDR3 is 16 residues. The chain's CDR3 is CASSQEASGGTGELFF. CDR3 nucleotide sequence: TGCGCCAGCAGCCAAGAAGCTAGCGGGGGGACCGGGGAGCTGTTTTTT.

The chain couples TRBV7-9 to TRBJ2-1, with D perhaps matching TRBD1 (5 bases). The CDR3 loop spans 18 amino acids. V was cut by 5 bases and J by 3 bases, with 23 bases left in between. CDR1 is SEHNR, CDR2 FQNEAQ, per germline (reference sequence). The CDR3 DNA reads TGTGCCAGCAGCCAAGGGGCACTCCAATTCCCTAACTACAATGAGCAGTTCTTC. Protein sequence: CASSQGALQFPNYNEQFF.

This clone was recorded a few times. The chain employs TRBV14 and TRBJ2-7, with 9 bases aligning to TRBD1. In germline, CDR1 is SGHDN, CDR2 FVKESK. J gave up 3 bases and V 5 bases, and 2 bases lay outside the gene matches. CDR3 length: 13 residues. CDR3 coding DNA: TGTGCCAGCAGCGTGGGACAGGGCTACGAGCAGTACTTC. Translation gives CASSVGQGYEQYF.

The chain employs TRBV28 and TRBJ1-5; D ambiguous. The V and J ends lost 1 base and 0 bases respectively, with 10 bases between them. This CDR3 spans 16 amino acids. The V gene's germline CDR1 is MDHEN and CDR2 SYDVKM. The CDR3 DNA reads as TGTGCCAGCAGTTTATTACCAGGAAATAGCAATCAGCCCCAGCATTTT. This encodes CASSLLPGNSNQPQHF.

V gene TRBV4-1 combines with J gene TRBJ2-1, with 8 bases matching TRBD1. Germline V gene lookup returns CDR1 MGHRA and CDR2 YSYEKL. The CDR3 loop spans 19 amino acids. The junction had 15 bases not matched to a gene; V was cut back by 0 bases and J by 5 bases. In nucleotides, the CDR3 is TGCGCCAGCAGCCAAGAAGCTTTTAGGACAGGGAACTGGAACAATGAGCAGTTCTTC. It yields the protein CASSQEAFRTGNWNNEQFF.

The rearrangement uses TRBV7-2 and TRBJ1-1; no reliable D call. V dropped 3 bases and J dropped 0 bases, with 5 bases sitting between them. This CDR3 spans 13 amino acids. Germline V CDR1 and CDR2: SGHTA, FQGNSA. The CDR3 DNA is TGTGCCAGCAGCTTCAACTTGAACACTGAAGCTTTCTTT. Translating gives CASSFNLNTEAFF.

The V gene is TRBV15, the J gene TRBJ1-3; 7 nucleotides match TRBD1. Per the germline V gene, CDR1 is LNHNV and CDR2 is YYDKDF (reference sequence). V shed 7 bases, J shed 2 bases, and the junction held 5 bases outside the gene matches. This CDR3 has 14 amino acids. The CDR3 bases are TGTGCCACCACATCGGGACAGACTGGAAACACCATATATTTT. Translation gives CATTSGQTGNTIYF.